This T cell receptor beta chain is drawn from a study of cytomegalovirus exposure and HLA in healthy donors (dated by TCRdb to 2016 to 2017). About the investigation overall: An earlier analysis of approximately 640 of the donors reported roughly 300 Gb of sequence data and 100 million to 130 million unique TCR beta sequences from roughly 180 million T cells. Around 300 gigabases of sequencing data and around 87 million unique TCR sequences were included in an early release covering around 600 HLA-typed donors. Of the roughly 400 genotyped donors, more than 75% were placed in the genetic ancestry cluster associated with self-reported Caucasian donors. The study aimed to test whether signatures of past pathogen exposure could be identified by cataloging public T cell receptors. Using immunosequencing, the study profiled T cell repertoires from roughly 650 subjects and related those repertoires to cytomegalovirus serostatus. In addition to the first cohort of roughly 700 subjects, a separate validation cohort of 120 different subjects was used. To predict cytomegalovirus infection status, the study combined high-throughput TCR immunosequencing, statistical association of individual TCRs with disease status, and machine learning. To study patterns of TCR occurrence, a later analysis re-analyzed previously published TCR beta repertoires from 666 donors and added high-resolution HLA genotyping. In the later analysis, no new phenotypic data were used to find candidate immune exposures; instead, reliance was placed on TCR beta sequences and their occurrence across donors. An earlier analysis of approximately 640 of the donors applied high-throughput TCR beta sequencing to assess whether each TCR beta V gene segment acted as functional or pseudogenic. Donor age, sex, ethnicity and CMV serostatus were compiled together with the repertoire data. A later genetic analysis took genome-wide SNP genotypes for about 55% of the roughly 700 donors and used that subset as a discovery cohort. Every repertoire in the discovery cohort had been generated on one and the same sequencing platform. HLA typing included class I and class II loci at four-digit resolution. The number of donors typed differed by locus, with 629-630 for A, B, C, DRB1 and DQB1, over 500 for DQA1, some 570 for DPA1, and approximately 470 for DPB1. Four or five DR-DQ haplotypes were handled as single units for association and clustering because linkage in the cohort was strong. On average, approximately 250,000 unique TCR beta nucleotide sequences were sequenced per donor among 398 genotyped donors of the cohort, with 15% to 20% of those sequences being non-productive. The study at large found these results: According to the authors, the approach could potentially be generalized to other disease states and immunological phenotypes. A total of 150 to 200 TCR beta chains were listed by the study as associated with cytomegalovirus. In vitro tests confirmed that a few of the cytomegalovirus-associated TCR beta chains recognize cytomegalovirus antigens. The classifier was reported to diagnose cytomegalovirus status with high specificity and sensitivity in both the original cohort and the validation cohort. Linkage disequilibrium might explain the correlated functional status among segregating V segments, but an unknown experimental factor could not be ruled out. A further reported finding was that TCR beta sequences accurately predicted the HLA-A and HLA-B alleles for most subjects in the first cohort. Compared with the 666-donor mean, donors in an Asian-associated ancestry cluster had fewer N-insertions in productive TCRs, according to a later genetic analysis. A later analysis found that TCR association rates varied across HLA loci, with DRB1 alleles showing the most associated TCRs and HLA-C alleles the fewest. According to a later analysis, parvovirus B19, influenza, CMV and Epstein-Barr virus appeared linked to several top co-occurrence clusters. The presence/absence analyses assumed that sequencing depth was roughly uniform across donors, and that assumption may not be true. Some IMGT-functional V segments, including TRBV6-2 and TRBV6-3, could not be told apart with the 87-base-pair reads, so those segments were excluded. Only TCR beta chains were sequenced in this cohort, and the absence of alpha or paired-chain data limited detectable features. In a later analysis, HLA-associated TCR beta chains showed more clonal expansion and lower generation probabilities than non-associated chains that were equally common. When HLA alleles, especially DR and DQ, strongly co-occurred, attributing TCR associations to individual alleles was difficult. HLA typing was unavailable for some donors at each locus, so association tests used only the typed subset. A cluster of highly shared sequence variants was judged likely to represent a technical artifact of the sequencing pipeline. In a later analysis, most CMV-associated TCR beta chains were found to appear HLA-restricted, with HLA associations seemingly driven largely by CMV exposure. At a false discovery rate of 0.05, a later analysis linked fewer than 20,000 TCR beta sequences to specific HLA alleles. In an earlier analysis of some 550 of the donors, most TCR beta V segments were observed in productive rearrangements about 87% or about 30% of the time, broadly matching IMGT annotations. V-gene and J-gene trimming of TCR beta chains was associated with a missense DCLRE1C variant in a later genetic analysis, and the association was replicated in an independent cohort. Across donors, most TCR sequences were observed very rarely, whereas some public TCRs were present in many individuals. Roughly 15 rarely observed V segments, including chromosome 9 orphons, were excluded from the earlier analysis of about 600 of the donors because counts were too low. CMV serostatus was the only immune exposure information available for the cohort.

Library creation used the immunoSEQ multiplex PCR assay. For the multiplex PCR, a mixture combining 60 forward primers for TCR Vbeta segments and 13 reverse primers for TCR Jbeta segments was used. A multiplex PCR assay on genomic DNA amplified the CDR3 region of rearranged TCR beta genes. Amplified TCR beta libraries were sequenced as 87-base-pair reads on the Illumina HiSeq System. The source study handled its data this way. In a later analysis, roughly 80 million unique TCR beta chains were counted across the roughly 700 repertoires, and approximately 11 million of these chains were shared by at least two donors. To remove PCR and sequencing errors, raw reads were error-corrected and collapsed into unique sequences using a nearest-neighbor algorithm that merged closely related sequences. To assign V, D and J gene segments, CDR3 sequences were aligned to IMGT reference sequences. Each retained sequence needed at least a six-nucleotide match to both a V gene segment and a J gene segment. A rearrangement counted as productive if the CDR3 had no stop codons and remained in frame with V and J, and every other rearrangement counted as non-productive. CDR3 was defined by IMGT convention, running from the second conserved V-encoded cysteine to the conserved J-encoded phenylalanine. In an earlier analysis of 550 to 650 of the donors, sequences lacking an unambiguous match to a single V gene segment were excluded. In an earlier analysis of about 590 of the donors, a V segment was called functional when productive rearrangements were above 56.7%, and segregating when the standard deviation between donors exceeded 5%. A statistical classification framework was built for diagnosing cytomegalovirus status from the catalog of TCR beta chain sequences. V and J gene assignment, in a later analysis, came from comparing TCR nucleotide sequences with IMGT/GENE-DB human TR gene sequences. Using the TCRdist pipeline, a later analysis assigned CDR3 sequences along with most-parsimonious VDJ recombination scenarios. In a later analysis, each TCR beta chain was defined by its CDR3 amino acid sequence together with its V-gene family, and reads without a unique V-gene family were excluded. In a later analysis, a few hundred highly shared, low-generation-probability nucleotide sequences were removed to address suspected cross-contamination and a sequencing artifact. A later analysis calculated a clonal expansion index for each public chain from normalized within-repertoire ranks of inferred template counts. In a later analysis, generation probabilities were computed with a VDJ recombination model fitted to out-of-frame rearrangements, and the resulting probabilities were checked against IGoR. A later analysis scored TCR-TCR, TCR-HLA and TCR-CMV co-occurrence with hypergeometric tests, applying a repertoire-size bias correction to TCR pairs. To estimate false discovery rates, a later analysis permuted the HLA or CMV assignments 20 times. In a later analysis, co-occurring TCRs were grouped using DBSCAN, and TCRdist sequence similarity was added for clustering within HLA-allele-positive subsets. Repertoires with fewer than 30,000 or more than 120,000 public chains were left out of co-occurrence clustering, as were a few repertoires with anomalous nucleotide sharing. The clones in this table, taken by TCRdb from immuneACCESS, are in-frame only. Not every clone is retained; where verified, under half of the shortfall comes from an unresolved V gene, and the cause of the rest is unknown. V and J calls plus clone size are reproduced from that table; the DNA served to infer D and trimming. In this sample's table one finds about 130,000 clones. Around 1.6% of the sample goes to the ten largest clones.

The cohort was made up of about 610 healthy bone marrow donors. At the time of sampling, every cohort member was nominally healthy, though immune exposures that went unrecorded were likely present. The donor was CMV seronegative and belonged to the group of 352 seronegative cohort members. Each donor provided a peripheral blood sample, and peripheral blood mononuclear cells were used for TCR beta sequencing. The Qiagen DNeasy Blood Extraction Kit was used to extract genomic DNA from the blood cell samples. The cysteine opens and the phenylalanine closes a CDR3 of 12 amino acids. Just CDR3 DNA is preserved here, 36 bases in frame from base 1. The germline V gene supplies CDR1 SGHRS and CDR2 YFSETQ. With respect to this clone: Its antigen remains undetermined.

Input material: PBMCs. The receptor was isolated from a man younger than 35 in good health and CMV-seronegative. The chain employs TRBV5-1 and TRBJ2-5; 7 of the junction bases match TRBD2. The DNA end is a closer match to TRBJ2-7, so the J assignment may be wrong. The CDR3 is CASSPGGGEQYF. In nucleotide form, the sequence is TGCGCCAGCAGCCCGGGGGGTGGCGAGCAGTACTTC.